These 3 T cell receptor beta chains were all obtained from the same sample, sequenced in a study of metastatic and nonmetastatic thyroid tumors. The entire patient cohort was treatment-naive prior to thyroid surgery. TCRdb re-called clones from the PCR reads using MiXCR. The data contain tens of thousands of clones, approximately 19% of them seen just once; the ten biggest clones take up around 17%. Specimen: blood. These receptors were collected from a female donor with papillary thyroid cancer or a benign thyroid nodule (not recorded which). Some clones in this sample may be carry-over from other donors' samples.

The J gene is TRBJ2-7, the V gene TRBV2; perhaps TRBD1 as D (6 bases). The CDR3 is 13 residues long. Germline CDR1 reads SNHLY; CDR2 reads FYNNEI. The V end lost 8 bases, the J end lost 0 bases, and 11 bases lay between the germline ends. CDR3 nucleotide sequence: TGTGCCAGCTCCAGGGGTGGCTCCTACGAGCAGTACTTC. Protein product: CASSRGGSYEQYF.

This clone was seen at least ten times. The CDR3 reads CASRASTGEVQPQHF. In DNA, the CDR3 is TGTGCCAGCAGAGCCTCGACAGGGGAGGTACAGCCCCAGCATTTT. The chain employs TRBV28 and TRBJ1-5, with 8 bases lining up with TRBD1. CDR3 size: 15 residues. V gave up 6 bases and J gave up 7 bases; unmatched junction bases: 11. Germline CDR1 MDHEN, CDR2 SYDVKM. Full variable domain (outside the CDR3, taken from reference TRBV28 and TRBJ1-5): DVKVTQSSRYLVKRTGEKVFLECVQDMDHENMFWYRQDPGLGLRLIYFSYDVKMKEKGDIPEGYSVSREKKERFSLILESASTNQTSMYLCASRASTGEVQPQHFGDGTRLSIL.

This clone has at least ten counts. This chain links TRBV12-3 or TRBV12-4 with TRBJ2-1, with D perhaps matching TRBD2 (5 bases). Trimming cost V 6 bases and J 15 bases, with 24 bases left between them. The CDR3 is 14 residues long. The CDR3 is CASSTSRTQQWRFF. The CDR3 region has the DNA TGTGCCAGCAGCACCTCCAGGACTCAACAATGGCGGTTCTTC.